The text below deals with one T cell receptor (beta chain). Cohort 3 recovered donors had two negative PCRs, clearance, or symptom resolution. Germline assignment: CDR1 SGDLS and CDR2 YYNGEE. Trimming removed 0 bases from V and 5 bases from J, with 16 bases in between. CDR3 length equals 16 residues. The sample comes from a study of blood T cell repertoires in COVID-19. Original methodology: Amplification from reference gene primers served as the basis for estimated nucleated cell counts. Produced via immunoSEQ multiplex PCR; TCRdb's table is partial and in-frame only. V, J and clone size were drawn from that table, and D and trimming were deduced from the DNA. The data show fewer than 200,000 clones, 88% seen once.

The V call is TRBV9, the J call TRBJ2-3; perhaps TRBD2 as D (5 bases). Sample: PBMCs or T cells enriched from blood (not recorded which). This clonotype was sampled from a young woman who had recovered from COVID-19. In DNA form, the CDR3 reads TGTGCCAGCAGCGTAGTTCACACCAGCGGTAGAGATACGCAGTATTTT. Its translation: CASSVVHTSGRDTQYF.